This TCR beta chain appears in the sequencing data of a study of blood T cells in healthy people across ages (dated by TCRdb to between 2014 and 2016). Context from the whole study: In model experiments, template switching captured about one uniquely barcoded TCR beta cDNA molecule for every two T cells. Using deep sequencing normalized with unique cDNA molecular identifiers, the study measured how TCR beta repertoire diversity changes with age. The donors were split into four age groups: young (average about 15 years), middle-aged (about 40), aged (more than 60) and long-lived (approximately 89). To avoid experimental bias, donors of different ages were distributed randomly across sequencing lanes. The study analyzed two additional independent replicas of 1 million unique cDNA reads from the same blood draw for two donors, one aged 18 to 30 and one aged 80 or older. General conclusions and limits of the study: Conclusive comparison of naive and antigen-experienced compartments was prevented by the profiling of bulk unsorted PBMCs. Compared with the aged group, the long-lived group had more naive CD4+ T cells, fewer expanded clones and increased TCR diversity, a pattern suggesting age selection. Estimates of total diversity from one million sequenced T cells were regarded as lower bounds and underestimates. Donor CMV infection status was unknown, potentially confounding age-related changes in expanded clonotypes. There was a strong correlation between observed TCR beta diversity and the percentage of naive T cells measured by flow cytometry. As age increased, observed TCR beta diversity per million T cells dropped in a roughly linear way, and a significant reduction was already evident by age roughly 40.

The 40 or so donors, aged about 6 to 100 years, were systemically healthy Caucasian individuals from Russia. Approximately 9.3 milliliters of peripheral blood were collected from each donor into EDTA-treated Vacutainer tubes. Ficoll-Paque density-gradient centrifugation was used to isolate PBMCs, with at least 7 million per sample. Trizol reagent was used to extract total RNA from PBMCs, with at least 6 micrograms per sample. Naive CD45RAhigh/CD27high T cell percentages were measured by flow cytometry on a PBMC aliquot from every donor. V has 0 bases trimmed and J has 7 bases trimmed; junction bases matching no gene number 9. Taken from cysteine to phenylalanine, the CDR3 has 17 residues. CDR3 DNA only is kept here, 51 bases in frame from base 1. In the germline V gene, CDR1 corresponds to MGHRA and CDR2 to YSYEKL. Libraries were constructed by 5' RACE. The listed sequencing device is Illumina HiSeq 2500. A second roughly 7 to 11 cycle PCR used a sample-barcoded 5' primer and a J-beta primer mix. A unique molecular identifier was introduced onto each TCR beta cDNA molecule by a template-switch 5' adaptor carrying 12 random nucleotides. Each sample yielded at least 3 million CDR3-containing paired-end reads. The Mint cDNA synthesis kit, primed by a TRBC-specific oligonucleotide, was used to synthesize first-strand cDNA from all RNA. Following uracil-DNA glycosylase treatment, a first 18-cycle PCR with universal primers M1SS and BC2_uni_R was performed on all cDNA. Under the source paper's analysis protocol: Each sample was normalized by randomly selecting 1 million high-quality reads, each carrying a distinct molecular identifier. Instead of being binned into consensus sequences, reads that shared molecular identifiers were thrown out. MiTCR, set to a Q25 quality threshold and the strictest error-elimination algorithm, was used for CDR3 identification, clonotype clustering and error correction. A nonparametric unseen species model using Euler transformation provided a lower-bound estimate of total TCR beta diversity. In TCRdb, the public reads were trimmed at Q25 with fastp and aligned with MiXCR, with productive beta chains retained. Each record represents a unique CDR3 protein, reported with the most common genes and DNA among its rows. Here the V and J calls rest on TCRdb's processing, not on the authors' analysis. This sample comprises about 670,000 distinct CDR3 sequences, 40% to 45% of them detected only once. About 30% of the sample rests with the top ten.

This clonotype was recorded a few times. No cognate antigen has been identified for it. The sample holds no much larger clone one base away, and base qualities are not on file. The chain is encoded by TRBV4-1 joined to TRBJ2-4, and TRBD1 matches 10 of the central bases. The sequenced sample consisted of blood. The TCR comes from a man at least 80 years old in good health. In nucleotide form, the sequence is TGCGCCAGCAGCCAAGATAGGAGACAGGGGGCTGGGAACATTCAGTACTTC. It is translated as CASSQDRRQGAGNIQYF.